The present entry profiles one TCR beta chain with its context. This clonotype was found many times. Its antigen has not been determined. It has no much larger one-base neighbor in the sample; base qualities were not kept. Using SuperScript III with primers targeting the alpha and beta constant regions, around 500 ng of RNA was reverse transcribed. Alpha and beta chain libraries were generated separately via chain-specific third strand synthesis with multiplexing indices. To avoid primer bias, the protocol used one single primer pair to amplify every rearrangement within a chain, and the protocol also attached molecular barcodes to each cDNA molecule. Purified cDNA was ligated with T4 RNA Ligase 1 onto a 5' RACE adapter bearing a random hexamer and the SP2 sequencing primer site. Second strand synthesis was primed from the SP2 site with Phusion polymerase, using slow temperature ramps to favor optimal annealing. The 12-nucleotide barcode on each molecule comprised two random hexamer sequences, both introduced before amplification and concatenated. A brief initial PCR introduced P5 and P7 adapter elements together with a second index, and a roughly 20-cycle amplification PCR using P5s and P7 primers was subsequently performed. Libraries received about 30 PCR cycles in total, were quantified on a Qubit, sized on a Bioanalyzer, and diluted to about 4 nM. Sequencing of the normalized libraries was done on an Illumina MiSeq using 2 x 250 paired-end kits. Reverse transcription reactions underwent purification over MinElute columns, with elution into around 9.4 ul Tris-Cl. Adapter ligations were incubated for 23 hours at 16 degrees C and subsequently purified with AMPure XP beads at a 1:1 ratio. The source study handled its data this way. A modified Decombinator that output V, J, insert and barcode information was used to process the demultiplexed FASTQ files. Sequences that shared a barcode but differed from the dominant sequence were treated as errors and discarded, and barcodes were clustered at Levenshtein distance 3 and counted to estimate the original cDNA molecules. The R packages ineq, vegan, igraph and RCytoscape were used for downstream analyses, with IMGT nomenclature and CDR3 definitions applied. V gene usage was computed over distinct sequences, each TCR counted once to avoid skew from clonal expansion. Within a donor, similarity networks joined unique CDR3 amino acid sequences in every case where two of them were separated by a single Levenshtein edit. The authors compiled published HIV-specific CDR3s (just over 90 alpha, more than 650 beta) and CMV-specific CDR3s (around 14 alpha, roughly 250 beta) and searched for them in the repertoires. Random subsampling to size-matched repertoires showed patients' decreased diversity was not caused by their lower sequence numbers. The public reads were quality trimmed at Q25 with fastp and then assembled into clones with MiXCR by TCRdb, keeping productive beta chains. Merged by CDR3 protein, the rows form single entries marked with the most common genes and DNA. TCRdb, not the authors, supplied the V and J calls. This sample gives approximately 9,000 distinct CDR3 sequences in total; 8.4% of them show up just once. Together, the top ten hold about 10% of the sample.

After antiretroviral therapy began, follow-up blood was collected from HIV-infected patients roughly three months, about 14 weeks, later. Since whole blood was used without any cell fractionation, the repertoire reflected all peripheral T cells in unsorted form. For RNA extraction, roughly 2.3 ml of peripheral blood was drawn into Tempus tubes. Enrollment excluded patients who had febrile or AIDS-related illness, tumors, hepatitis B or C coinfection, immunomodulatory therapy, recent vaccination or treatment interruptions. Residual genomic DNA was removed with the TURBO-DNase kit and globin mRNA was depleted with GLOBINclear. This specimen belongs to a study of HIV-infected patients and healthy controls (dated by TCRdb to 2013 to 2016). Turning to the overall study: CD4 counts rose modestly but significantly in about 90% of the 16 patients after three months of therapy, yet stayed below normal ranges. The CD4:CD8 ratio rose slightly, whereas CD8 counts showed no consistent shift during early therapy. Viral load fell below detection in most of the 16 patients by the second bleed and in all patients following a further year of therapy. Patients lacked overall T-cell lymphocytopenia, and total CDR3 counts per chain did not differ significantly from controls. The question the study tested was whether immune perturbation and reconstitution could be captured by deep TCR repertoire sequencing of small blood samples from HIV patients. Study-wide findings and limitations: The observed differences in diversity could not be explained by the slight differences in age and sex profiles between the study cohorts. The therapy captured by the treated samples lasted only 2 to 3 months, arguably too short a period to observe immune reconstitution given low adult thymic output. More CDR3s were shared between individuals among healthy controls than among HIV+ patients, as measured by Jaccard index and by the count of highly shared sequences. In the samples, alpha-beta chain pairing was left undetermined. Comparisons were complicated by unequal numbers of distinct sequences between patients and controls, and rare events from HIV-infected data were overweighted by size-matching. HLA typing of donors was not performed in the study. Only sixteen HIV-infected individuals were processed, which the authors considered a major limit on how widely the findings apply. Roughly threefold more distinct CDR3s and higher Shannon diversity were observed in healthy control repertoires than in untreated HIV+ repertoires. Size-matched repertoire data did not replicate the apparent post-therapy recovery of the Gini index in HIV-infected patients. Significantly different mean usage between HIV-infected patients and controls was observed for eight alpha and eight beta V genes. Sequencing depth was restricted by the use of whole blood, which also prevented the dynamics of distinct T-cell subpopulations from being separated. HIV-associated CDR3s exhibited a significant reduction in frequency during therapy, whereas CMV-associated CDR3s exhibited no significant change, although the majority increased in frequency. Alpha-chain CDR3s from MAIT cells appeared at high frequency in healthy controls but were severely depleted in HIV+ repertoires. HIV-infected repertoires had significantly higher mean Gini indices than controls, possibly reflecting oligoclonality.

Trimming takes 2 bases off V and 6 bases off J; junction bases not matched to a gene: 8. Via the germline V gene, CDR1 is MNHEY and CDR2 SVGAGI. Including cysteine and phenylalanine, the CDR3 has 16 amino acids. The retained sequence is limited to the CDR3, 48 bases, with the frame set at the first base. The rearranged segments are TRBV6-5 and TRBJ2-2, and 8 bases in between align with TRBD2. The sequencing here drew on blood, taken during antiretroviral therapy. The sequence was obtained from an adult with HIV infection. This receptor carries the CDR3 CASSYDRGGGSGELFF. DNA sequence: TGTGCCAGCAGTTACGACCGGGGGGGGGGCTCCGGGGAGCTGTTTTTT.